This T cell receptor (beta chain) was captured by sequencing in a study of T cells after yellow fever vaccination. The wider study: Cell sorting separated EM, EMRA, CM and Tscm memory subsets by CD3, CD45RA, CCR7 and CD95. Findings and limits, study-wide: Almost all vaccine-responding clonotypes went undetected in sorted memory subsets on day 0. A small share of clonotypes appeared in both CD4 and CD8 compartments.

This clonotype was observed at least ten times. TCRdb ran MiXCR on the 5' RACE reads and lists one entry per CDR3 protein. This sample carries more than 9,000 distinct CDR3 sequences, under 5.5% of them seen once, and the ten largest clones take roughly 1.6%. Sample: PBMCs, either bulk or a sorted T-cell subset (CD4+, CD8+, memory, or dextramer-sorted; not recorded which), taken roughly 15 days after the first yellow fever vaccination. The receptor was derived from a man aged 18-30 years who received the YFV17D yellow fever vaccine.

CDR3 bases: TGCAGTGCTAATCGAGGAGGGGGGCGAGGGGAGACCCAGTACTTC. Its protein is CSANRGGGRGETQYF. The chain links TRBV20-1 to TRBJ2-5, with D tentatively TRBD1 or TRBD2 (6 bases each). This CDR3 is 15 amino acids long. Germline CDR1 reads DFQATT; CDR2 reads SNEGSKA (reference sequence). Trimming took 4 bases from V and 5 from J, leaving 20 bases between them.